Given below is one T cell receptor (beta chain) in context. The specificity of this receptor is unknown. Base quality data are lacking; no much larger clone is found one base away. Collaborating institutions collected whole blood in K2EDTA tubes following their own protocols. For TCRbeta analysis, collaborators shipped samples as frozen whole blood, isolated PBMCs, or DNA extracted from either of those sample types. These data are taken from a study of blood T cell repertoires in COVID-19 (TCRdb year 2020). At the level of the whole study: Samples from collaborators originated in the United States, Italy and Spain and spanned both the acute and convalescent phases of COVID-19. The samples were drawn from the first 160 participants of the ongoing ImmuneRACE study and from more than 1,000 subjects provided by 6 global collaborators. Where HLA class I and class II types were available, the types were taken from metadata supplied by the sample provider, not from assay-based typing. Deeply sampled blood TCRbeta repertoires from subjects exposed to, actively infected with, or recovered from COVID-19 were included in the dataset. The repertoires were released in a freely available public database meant as a resource for research on the immune response to SARS-CoV-2. The material from the prospective study consisted of cDNA or gDNA derived from T cells, B-cell-depleted T cells, or PBMCs. A de-identified subject ID, COVID-19 status, age in years and sex were almost always included in the sample metadata. Broader findings and caveats from the paper: The amount of clinical and demographic metadata varied by source and participant and was provided uncurated.

From the cysteine through the phenylalanine, the CDR3 covers 14 amino acids. Just CDR3 DNA is preserved here, 42 bases in frame from base 1. The junction shows trimming of 7 bases on V and 0 bases on J, and the gene matches do not reach 4 bases of it. The germline V gene sets CDR1 to MNHEY and CDR2 to SVGAGI. TCRbeta CDR3 regions were amplified from genomic DNA using the immunoSEQ Assay, a bias-controlled multiplex PCR. Per the authors' processing: The number of nucleated cells in each sample was estimated by amplification of reference gene primers within the assay. To quantify the absolute abundance of each unique TCRbeta CDR3 rearrangement, sequence reads were collapsed and filtered. For each sample, productive Simpson clonality was calculated by taking the square root of Simpson's diversity index across productive rearrangements. TCRdb retrieved this table from immuneACCESS and kept in-frame rearrangements only. Not all clones are present; in checked studies, unresolved V genes account for under half, and no reason is known for the remainder. Clonal size and the V and J genes are those of that table, whereas D and trimming came from the DNA. Counted in this sample were 200,000 or so clones; around nine tenths of them appeared once. The ten largest clonotypes hold 2.1% of the sample.

The receptor's source is a man between 65 and 85 years old with active or convalescent COVID-19. The V gene is TRBV6-5 and the J gene is TRBJ2-3, with 7 junctional bases fitting TRBD2. Sequenced material: peripheral blood. The CDR3 has the sequence CASKGRVSTDTQYF. The DNA sequence reads TGTGCCAGCAAGGGGAGGGTGAGCACAGATACGCAGTATTTT.